This TCR beta chain came from a study of T cells in localized non-small cell lung cancer. Using immunoSEQ multiplex PCR, the repertoire was profiled, and TCRdb retains in-frame clones only, with some absent. The sample holds 40,000 or so clones; around 87% are singletons and the top ten take around 6.4%. As for this clone: Its antigen is still unknown.

The V and J ends lost 3 bases and 0 bases, in that order; junction bases with no gene match: 2. CDR3 length equals 15 residues. Germline V CDR1 and CDR2: SGHNT, YYREEE (reference sequence). Study-level points and caveats: Appearances in adjacent lung were noted for a median approximately 50 of the top 100 tumor clones. Uninvolved adjacent lung had more T cell clonality than any other tissue, topping tumor. Because researchers sequenced only one region of the tumor, heterogeneity is still possible.

Sample: peripheral blood, taken before any cancer treatment. This TCR came from a man aged 35 to 69 with stage I lung adenocarcinoma. The chain carries TRBV5-4 and TRBJ2-7, with 11 positions matching TRBD2. The CDR3 here is CASSSGTSGSYEQYF. The CDR3 DNA reads TGTGCCAGCAGCTCGGGGACTAGCGGCTCCTACGAGCAGTACTTC.